This T cell receptor beta chain comes out of a study of regulatory and conventional T cells in RAG deficiency (dated by TCRdb to the late 2010s). A note on the overall study: To compare the diversity and composition of the repertoires of Treg, conventional CD4+ and CD8+ T cells between RAG-deficient patients and healthy controls, the study applied high-throughput TCR beta sequencing.

Broader findings and caveats from the paper: For some subjects, some analyses of T-cell subsets were not performed. In Omenn syndrome patients, sorted CD25-high CD127-low cells may represent peripherally activated cells rather than bona fide Treg cells. Shorter CDR3 lengths were found in all patient T-cell subsets, and >85% Treg-Tconv repertoire overlap at nucleotide and amino acid level was observed in Omenn syndrome patients. Unique TCR beta sequences from Treg cells were around 90-fold fewer in Omenn syndrome and CID/AS patients than controls, versus roughly 10-fold for other subsets. Compared with control T-cell subpopulations, the RAG-deficient patients had markedly lower Shannon entropy and higher Simpson indices.

Before genomic DNA extraction, conventional CD4+ T cells were isolated from blood as CD25-low CD127-high cells. Seven or eight healthy control donors served as the comparison group for repertoire analyses. Library preparation was by the immunoSEQ multiplex PCR assay. Genomic DNA from the sorted T-cell subsets was used to amplify rearranged TCR beta chain products, which were then sequenced. The study's processing was this. Shannon entropy and Simpson indices were used to quantify the repertoire diversity of productive TCR beta rearrangements. Clonal expansion was assessed using the summed frequency of the 100 most abundant productive TCR beta clonotypes among total reads. A self-reactivity index based on amino acid usage at CDR3beta positions 6 and 7 was applied to the TRB repertoires. Two-way ANOVA was used for repertoire analyses, while Student t or Mann-Whitney tests were used for flow cytometric analyses. TCRdb's version of the immuneACCESS table is confined to in-frame rearrangements and falls short of the full clone set. An unresolved V gene accounts for under half of the shortfall where checked; the remainder is of unknown origin. D and trimming were read from the DNA, whereas the V and J calls and clone size are those reported in that table. This sample is represented by roughly 30,000 clones; approximately 96% of them were singletons. The ten top clones hold about 0.32% of the sample.

For this clone: It has no known antigen specificity. No clone much larger than this one lies a single base away; base qualities are absent.

The sample was also linked to a second study, of regulatory T cells. Looking at the second paper: The multiplex PCR relied on 52 forward TRBV primers and 13 reverse TRBJ primers, and amplification bias was corrected through assay-based and computational methods. Repertoires from patients had restricted unique TRB V-J pairs and skewed V and J gene usage, with the strongest effect in regulatory T cells. The study compared T-cell receptor beta repertoires of sorted regulatory, conventional CD4+ and CD8+ T cells between CD3G-deficient patients and healthy controls. Ficoll density separation was used to isolate peripheral blood mononuclear cells. Rearranged TRB loci were amplified from genomic DNA by multiplex PCR within the immunoSEQ assay. TRB amplicons were sequenced on an Illumina HiSeq platform. Custom algorithms error-filtered the raw sequences and aligned them to reference gene sequences, after which the immunoSEQ online tools were used for analysis. Frequencies of productive and nonproductive TRB rearrangements were assessed among unique sequences as well as among total sequences. For group comparisons, t tests, Mann-Whitney tests or two-way ANOVA were performed in Prism software.

Material for sequencing was CD25- CD4+ T cells sorted from blood. The sequence was obtained from a human donor in good health.

CDR3 region: CASTTGQSNEKLFF. The sequence in DNA is TGTGCCAGCACCACGGGACAGAGTAATGAAAAACTGTTTTTT. Recombination linked TRBV27 to TRBJ1-4; 7 middle bases align to TRBD1. As encoded in the germline V gene (reference sequence), CDR1 is MNHEY while CDR2 is SMNVEV. Measured from the cysteine to the phenylalanine, the CDR3 is 14 residues long. Only CDR3 DNA remains: 42 bases, in frame from the first base. From V the trimming removes 7 bases and from J it removes 4 bases, while the gene matches leave 6 bases of the junction unaccounted for.